The rows below give T cell receptor beta chains drawn from one sample of a study of CXCR4 blockade with PD-1 therapy in pancreatic cancer. Produced via immunoSEQ multiplex PCR; TCRdb's table is partial and in-frame only. Of a few thousand clones in the sample, 35% to 45% were seen once. Source material: tumor tissue. The receptors come from a human donor with pancreatic ductal adenocarcinoma. CDR3s include the opening cysteine and the closing phenylalanine or tryptophan. Each record gives: clone size, J gene, D gene, V gene, CDR3 protein, CDR3 DNA. D genes are given only for firm matches. Clone size is shown for a subset of rows, as once, few, many or a class of expanded clone.

abundance: NA
j_gene: TRBJ2-4
d_gene: NA
v_gene: TRBV14
CDR3aa: CASSQDPARKAANIQYF
CDR3nt: TGTGCCAGCAGCCAAGATCCTGCCAGAAAGGCTGCAAACATTCAGTACTTC

abundance: few
j_gene: TRBJ1-2
d_gene: NA
v_gene: TRBV6-8
CDR3aa: CASSYLDTYYGYTF
CDR3nt: TGTGCCAGCAGTTACTTAGACACATACTATGGCTACACCTTC

abundance: NA
j_gene: TRBJ1-4
d_gene: NA
v_gene: TRBV19
CDR3aa: CASRGRRNEKLFF
CDR3nt: TGTGCCAGTAGGGGGAGGAGGAATGAAAAACTGTTTTTT

abundance: NA
j_gene: TRBJ1-1
d_gene: NA
v_gene: TRBV19
CDR3aa: CASSIVGTDPEAFF
CDR3nt: TGTGCCAGTAGTATAGTCGGGACGGACCCTGAAGCTTTCTTT

abundance: medium-sized
j_gene: TRBJ2-1
d_gene: NA
v_gene: TRBV6-8
CDR3aa: CASSLRRLAESYNEQFF
CDR3nt: TGTGCCAGCAGCCTAAGGAGACTGGCCGAGTCCTACAATGAGCAGTTCTTC

abundance: NA
j_gene: TRBJ1-4
d_gene: NA
v_gene: TRBV11-3
CDR3aa: CASSKDRDREKLFF
CDR3nt: TGTGCCAGCAGCAAAGACCGGGACCGAGAAAAACTGTTTTTT

abundance: medium-sized
j_gene: TRBJ2-7
d_gene: NA
v_gene: TRBV7-2
CDR3aa: CASSPGPNYEQYF
CDR3nt: TGTGCCAGCAGCCCCGGACCCAACTACGAGCAGTACTTC

abundance: NA
j_gene: TRBJ2-7
d_gene: TRBD1
v_gene: TRBV19
CDR3aa: CASTASRDRDFEQYF
CDR3nt: TGTGCCAGTACCGCAAGCCGGGACAGGGACTTCGAGCAGTACTTC

abundance: NA
j_gene: TRBJ2-3
d_gene: NA
v_gene: TRBV30
CDR3aa: CAWRNADTQYF
CDR3nt: TGTGCCTGGAGAAACGCAGATACGCAGTATTTT

abundance: NA
j_gene: TRBJ1-2
d_gene: NA
v_gene: TRBV12-1
CDR3aa: CASRGNLNYGYTF
CDR3nt: TGTGCCAGCAGAGGAAACTTAAACTATGGCTACACCTTC

abundance: once
j_gene: TRBJ1-6
d_gene: NA
v_gene: TRBV5-1
CDR3aa: CASSLARLDSPLHF
CDR3nt: TGCGCCAGCAGCTTGGCCCGCCTTGATTCACCCCTCCACTTT

abundance: NA
j_gene: TRBJ1-4
d_gene: NA
v_gene: TRBV7-6
CDR3aa: CASSLLGIGGFNEKLFF
CDR3nt: TGTGCCAGCAGCCTCCTCGGGATCGGCGGCTTTAATGAAAAACTGTTTTTT

abundance: NA
j_gene: TRBJ2-2
d_gene: NA
v_gene: TRBV19
CDR3aa: CASSPYSETGELFF
CDR3nt: TGTGCCAGTAGTCCGTACTCGGAAACCGGGGAGCTGTTTTTT

abundance: medium-sized
j_gene: TRBJ2-5
d_gene: TRBD1
v_gene: TRBV11-3
CDR3aa: CASSPGQGFQETQYF
CDR3nt: TGTGCCAGCAGCCCTGGACAGGGTTTCCAAGAGACCCAGTACTTC

abundance: NA
j_gene: TRBJ2-7
d_gene: NA
v_gene: TRBV15
CDR3aa: CATSRDLSDSYEQYF
CDR3nt: TGTGCCACCAGCAGAGATCTCTCGGATTCCTACGAGCAGTACTTC

abundance: NA
j_gene: TRBJ2-7
d_gene: TRBD1
v_gene: TRBV7-7
CDR3aa: CASSLAATGAYEQYF
CDR3nt: TGTGCCAGCAGCTTAGCTGCGACAGGGGCCTACGAGCAGTACTTC

abundance: NA
j_gene: TRBJ2-2
d_gene: TRBD1
v_gene: TRBV19
CDR3aa: CASRRTGTGSGELFF
CDR3nt: TGTGCCAGTAGACGGACCGGGACAGGGTCCGGGGAGCTGTTTTTT

abundance: NA
j_gene: TRBJ2-3
d_gene: NA
v_gene: TRBV6-8
CDR3aa: CASIGRSDTQYF
CDR3nt: TGTGCCAGCATAGGCCGATCAGATACGCAGTATTTT

abundance: few
j_gene: TRBJ1-3
d_gene: TRBD1
v_gene: TRBV4-1
CDR3aa: CASSHLGGQLSSGNTIYF
CDR3nt: TGCGCCAGCAGCCATTTAGGGGGACAGCTGAGCTCTGGAAACACCATATATTTT

abundance: NA
j_gene: TRBJ2-7
d_gene: TRBD1
v_gene: TRBV30
CDR3aa: CAWSVDREGEQYF
CDR3nt: TGTGCCTGGAGTGTAGACAGGGAAGGCGAGCAGTACTTC

abundance: once
j_gene: TRBJ2-5
d_gene: NA
v_gene: TRBV18
CDR3aa: CASSPALAVQETQYF
CDR3nt: TGTGCCAGCTCACCTGCTCTTGCAGTCCAAGAGACCCAGTACTTC

abundance: NA
j_gene: TRBJ1-2
d_gene: NA
v_gene: TRBV29-1
CDR3aa: CSASGGAYGYTF
CDR3nt: TGCAGCGCTTCGGGCGGGGCCTATGGCTACACCTTC

abundance: NA
j_gene: TRBJ1-5
d_gene: TRBD1
v_gene: TRBV6-8
CDR3aa: CASSNWTGMRIEPQHF
CDR3nt: TGTGCCAGCAGTAACTGGACAGGGATGAGAATTGAGCCCCAGCATTTT

abundance: few
j_gene: TRBJ2-7
d_gene: NA
v_gene: TRBV7-6
CDR3aa: CASRPGSNTYEQYF
CDR3nt: TGTGCCAGCCGGCCTGGTTCCAATACCTACGAGCAGTACTTC

abundance: few
j_gene: TRBJ2-3
d_gene: NA
v_gene: TRBV7-4
CDR3aa: CASRKQGRADTQYF
CDR3nt: TGTGCCAGCAGGAAACAGGGAAGGGCAGATACGCAGTATTTT

abundance: medium-sized
j_gene: TRBJ2-1
d_gene: NA
v_gene: TRBV1
CDR3aa: CASSQDIGGVYNEQFF
CDR3nt: TGCGCCAGCAGCCAAGATATAGGAGGGGTGTACAATGAGCAGTTCTTC

abundance: few
j_gene: TRBJ2-7
d_gene: TRBD1
v_gene: TRBV2
CDR3aa: CASSEGAGGHYF
CDR3nt: TGTGCCAGCAGTGAAGGGGCAGGGGGCCATTACTTC

abundance: NA
j_gene: TRBJ1-3
d_gene: TRBD1
v_gene: TRBV4-1
CDR3aa: CASSQYKQGTGNTIYF
CDR3nt: TGCGCCAGCAGCCAGTACAAACAGGGGACTGGAAACACCATATATTTT

abundance: few
j_gene: TRBJ2-7
d_gene: NA
v_gene: TRBV6-8
CDR3aa: CASSYSSNGYEQYF
CDR3nt: TGTGCCAGCAGTTACTCGTCAAACGGGTACGAGCAGTACTTC

abundance: medium-sized
j_gene: TRBJ1-1
d_gene: NA
v_gene: TRBV6-7
CDR3aa: CASSSVSPNTEAFF
CDR3nt: TGTGCCAGCAGTTCTGTCAGCCCGAACACTGAAGCTTTCTTT

abundance: NA
j_gene: TRBJ2-3
d_gene: TRBD1
v_gene: TRBV19
CDR3aa: CASSKQGKGTDTQYF
CDR3nt: TGTGCCAGTAGTAAACAGGGGAAAGGCACAGATACGCAGTATTTT

abundance: NA
j_gene: TRBJ2-5
d_gene: TRBD2
v_gene: TRBV10-2
CDR3aa: CASRDPGLVGETQYF
CDR3nt: TGCGCCAGCAGAGACCCGGGACTAGTGGGAGAGACCCAGTACTTC

abundance: NA
j_gene: TRBJ1-2
d_gene: NA
v_gene: TRBV10-3
CDR3aa: CAISDRTVLVGYTF
CDR3nt: TGTGCCATCAGTGACCGGACAGTCCTAGTAGGCTACACCTTC

abundance: medium-sized
j_gene: TRBJ1-1
d_gene: NA
v_gene: TRBV6-8
CDR3aa: CASSPNPVKGTEAFF
CDR3nt: TGTGCCAGCAGCCCCAATCCTGTTAAGGGCACTGAAGCTTTCTTT

abundance: few
j_gene: TRBJ2-3
d_gene: TRBD2
v_gene: TRBV29-1
CDR3aa: CSVSRPLLAGGADTQYF
CDR3nt: TGCAGCGTTTCCCGCCCGCTCCTCGCGGGGGGCGCAGATACGCAGTATTTT

abundance: large
j_gene: TRBJ2-7
d_gene: TRBD1
v_gene: TRBV18
CDR3aa: CASSPAGTGGYEQYF
CDR3nt: TGTGCCAGCTCACCTGCCGGGACAGGGGGCTACGAGCAGTACTTC